The present TCR beta chain was sequenced within a study of neoadjuvant anti-PD-1 for oral cavity cancer. The CDR3 is made up of 13 amino acids. CDR1 and CDR2 (germline): SGHNT, YYREEE (reference sequence). Trimming cost V 2 bases and J 3 bases, with 5 bases left between them. Some clones are missing from TCRdb's copy, which holds only in-frame ones; the method was immunoSEQ multiplex PCR. The data contain 8,500 to 10,000 clones, almost 65% of them singletons. The sample's time point: after neoadjuvant nivolumab, at surgical resection. Sequences were derived from PBMCs, sampled after nivolumab (anti-PD-1) treatment. This receptor was taken from a person aged 40 to 85 with oral cavity squamous cell carcinoma. The rearrangement links TRBV5-4 to TRBJ2-2; no reliable D call. The CDR3 region is CASSLGDTGELFF. The CDR3 nucleotides read TGTGCCAGCAGCTTAGGTGACACCGGGGAGCTGTTTTTT. The full variable domain, completed using reference TRBV5-4 and TRBJ2-2, is ETGVTQSPTHLIKTRGQQVTLRCSSQSGHNTVSWYQQALGQGPQFIFQYYREEENGRGNFPPRFSGLQFPNYSSELNVNALELDDSALYLCASSLGDTGELFFGEGSRLTVL.